This section outlines one TCR beta chain sequence together with its context. Its cognate antigen is unknown. The CDR3 is made up of 17 amino acids. Per the germline V gene, CDR1 is SGHTA and CDR2 is FQGNSA. The ends lost 5 bases at V and 2 bases at J; junction bases unmatched: 7. Researchers used 5'RACE with constant-segment primers to make TCR alpha and TCR beta cDNA libraries that carry sample barcodes and UMIs. One entry per CDR3 protein results from TCRdb running MiXCR on the 5' RACE reads. The sample gives under 300,000 distinct CDR3 sequences, approximately 8% of which show up once; 20% to 25% is in the top ten. The data are from a study of T-cell memory formation after mild COVID-19. Looking at the study overall: For the most part, TCR clusters were specific to one donor. Findings of the study overall: Pre-infection memory carried some responding clones, suggesting that cross-reactive memory joined. Contracting CD4+ clones lay largely in CM and EM, with CD8+ ones residing in EMRA.

This TCR was recovered from a man aged 18 to 30 who had mild COVID-19 (a few samples of this study predate the infection). Cell type and time point are not known. The chain is built from TRBV7-2 and TRBJ2-1; 12 bases agree with TRBD2. Sequenced input: PBMCs or a T cell subset sorted from them (not recorded which). The CDR3: CASSQGLAGNPYNEQFF. Here the CDR3 DNA reads TGTGCCAGCAGCCAAGGACTAGCGGGGAACCCCTACAATGAGCAGTTCTTC.